The entry below describes one TCR beta chain. Antigen specificity is unknown. This record belongs to a study of T cell repertoires in cytomegalovirus infection. Overall study: A matching HLA type, together with CMV infection, was signaled by public TCR beta signatures.

Germline-derived CDR1 and CDR2 are SEHNR and FQNEAQ (reference sequence). The CDR3 totals 16 residues. Between the trimmed V and J ends, which lost 4 bases and 4 bases, there was a span of 19 bases. TCRdb re-derived calls from the reads in MiXCR, one entry per CDR3 protein. This repertoire shows 560,000 or so distinct CDR3 sequences, about 17% found once; its top ten account for approximately 24%. Study results and caveats: Carriers of CMV plus the relevant HLA were identified by cumulative public TCR beta family frequency. The response measured ex vivo was dominated by TCR beta clonotypes (HLA-C-restricted and CMV-specific).

Sequences were obtained from CD8+ T cells from PBMCs. J is TRBJ1-2 and V is TRBV7-9; possible D gene TRBD1, 6 bases. The clonotype comes from a human donor in good health (CMV status not recorded). Some clones in this sample may be carry-over from other donors' samples. The CDR3 DNA reads as TGTGCCAGCAGCTCAACCGGGACACCTCTTTTCTATGGCTACACCTTC. Protein product: CASSSTGTPLFYGYTF.